The 27 T cell receptor beta chains given below trace back to one sample, sequenced in a study of blood T cell repertoires in COVID-19. Measured with immunoSEQ multiplex PCR; TCRdb has only the in-frame clones, and not every one. The table has around 360,000 clones, about 90% seen once; the top ten hold 8.5% to 12%. The sequencing sample was made of peripheral blood. Every receptor here comes from a woman aged 25 to 39 with COVID-19, enrolled during active disease.

The chain joins TRBV2 to TRBJ2-5; 7 bases map to TRBD2. The CDR3 loop spans 14 amino acids. Germline V gene lookup returns CDR1 SNHLY and CDR2 FYNNEI. Unmatched junction bases numbered 11, after V lost 9 bases and J lost 4 bases. CDR3: CARGRESNRETQYF. The CDR3 DNA sequence: TGTGCCAGGGGGCGGGAGAGCAATAGAGAGACCCAGTACTTC.

The rearrangement links TRBV24-1 to TRBJ2-2; TRBD2 matches 8 bases. CDR1 is KGHDR and CDR2 is SFDVKD in the germline V gene. V trimming: 4 bases; J trimming: 3 bases; junction bases outside the gene matches: 18. The CDR3 has 20 amino acids. The CDR3 is CATSEYAQGPLAGYTGELFF. CDR3 DNA sequence: TGTGCCACCAGTGAATACGCACAGGGTCCCCTAGCGGGTTACACCGGGGAGCTGTTTTTT.

This sequence joins TRBV5-1 and TRBJ1-2; 9 bases agree with TRBD1. Germline CDR1 SGHRS, CDR2 YFSETQ. The V gene end was trimmed by 4 bases and the J gene end by 8 bases; junction bases not matched to a gene: 6. This CDR3 region has 13 residues. The CDR3 coding sequence is TGCGCCAGCAGCGAACAGGGGGCTCAGGGCTACACCTTC. Translated, it gives CASSEQGAQGYTF.

This clone occurred once. The chain has TRBV9 and TRBJ1-5; tentatively, D is TRBD1 (6 bases). The CDR3 extends over 15 amino acids. Germline V gene sequence: CDR1 SGDLS, CDR2 YYNGEE. V was cut by 4 bases and J by 4 bases, with 15 bases left in between. CDR3 amino acids: CASSPAGGRNQPQHF. The CDR3 bases are TGTGCCAGCAGCCCGGCGGGGGGCAGGAATCAGCCCCAGCATTTT.

The chain uses TRBV6-5 and TRBJ2-7; 7 bases agree with TRBD2. V shed 7 bases and J 7 bases; nucleotides not matched to a gene: 13. CDR1 and CDR2 from the germline V gene are MNHEY and SVGAGI. The CDR3 sequence is 14 residues long. The CDR3 nucleotides are TGTGCCAGCACCCCCCCCCTCGGCGGGAGTGAGCAGTACTTC. As protein: CASTPPLGGSEQYF.

This rearrangement joins TRBV11-2 to TRBJ1-4; the match to TRBD1 covers 7 bases. The germline V gene encodes CDR1 SGHAT and CDR2 FQNNGV. This CDR3 spans 16 amino acids. The junction had 9 bases not matched to a gene; V was cut back by 5 bases and J by 3 bases. The CDR3 spells CASSLTLRGANEKLFF. CDR3 coding DNA: TGTGCCAGCAGCCTGACTCTCAGGGGGGCTAATGAAAAACTGTTTTTT.

This chain links TRBV5-1 with TRBJ2-5, with 12 bases that match TRBD2. V dropped 5 bases and J dropped 5; count of bases not matched to a gene: 10. CDR1 is SGHRS, CDR2 YFSETQ, per germline. This CDR3 contains 16 residues. The CDR3 DNA sequence: TGCGCCAGCAGACTAGCGGGAGGCACCAACGCCGAGACCCAGTACTTC. Translation gives CASRLAGGTNAETQYF.

V and J are TRBV11-2 and TRBJ1-1; TRBD1 matches 7 bases. V shed 3 bases and J 0 bases; nucleotides not matched to a gene: 4. This CDR3 region has 15 residues. CDR1 and CDR2 from the germline V gene are SGHAT and FQNNGV. In DNA, the CDR3 is TGTGCCAGCAGCTTCGGACAGGAGGTGAACACTGAAGCTTTCTTT. Translated, it gives CASSFGQEVNTEAFF.

The chain couples TRBV9 to TRBJ2-1; a weak D match, TRBD1 (5 bases). Per germline, CDR1 SGDLS and CDR2 YYNGEE. The CDR3 sequence is 13 residues long. Between the trimmed V and J ends, which lost 1 base and 6 bases, there was a span of 8 bases. The CDR3 loop is CASSVQGSNEQFF. CDR3 nucleotide sequence: TGTGCCAGCAGCGTACAGGGAAGCAATGAGCAGTTCTTC.

The chain employs TRBV5-1 and TRBJ2-2; a weak D match, TRBD1 (8 bases). The germline V gene encodes CDR1 SGHRS and CDR2 YFSETQ. Trimming removed 4 bases from V and 4 bases from J, with 14 bases in between. The CDR3 is 15 amino acids. The CDR3, as DNA: TGCGCCAGCAGCAGCTACAGGGGGGGCACCGGGGAGCTGTTTTTT. Translation: CASSSYRGGTGELFF.

This sequence joins TRBV19 and TRBJ2-6; TRBD1 matches at 8 bases. This CDR3 comprises 18 residues. Per the germline V gene, CDR1 is LNHDA and CDR2 is SQIVND (reference sequence). V dropped 5 bases and J dropped 1; count of bases not matched to a gene: 10. The CDR3 protein is CASSPRTGKGSGANVLTF. The CDR3 DNA sequence: TGTGCCAGTAGTCCTAGGACAGGGAAGGGGTCTGGGGCCAACGTCCTGACTTTC. The full variable domain, its missing parts supplied by reference TRBV19 and TRBJ2-6, is DGGITQSPKYLFRKEGQNVTLSCEQNLNHDAMYWYRQDPGQGLRLIYYSQIVNDFQKGDIAEGYSVSREKKESFPLTVTSAQKNPTAFYLCASSPRTGKGSGANVLTFGAGSRLTVL.

The CDR3: CSASDPTEYNSPLHF. The DNA for the CDR3 is TGCAGTGCTAGTGACCCGACAGAGTATAATTCACCCCTCCACTTT. This rearrangement joins TRBV20-1 to TRBJ1-6, with TRBD1 as a possible D gene (5 bases). Germline V lookup: CDR1 DFQATT, CDR2 SNEGSKA (reference sequence). The CDR3 is 15 amino acids. The V end was cut by 3 bases, the J end by 4 bases, with 13 bases between.

The chain couples TRBV30 to TRBJ2-2, with TRBD2 matching 8 bases. Unmatched junction bases numbered 6, after V lost 5 bases and J lost 4 bases. The CDR3 runs 14 residues. The germline V gene has CDR1 GTSNPN and CDR2 SVGIG (reference sequence). CDR3 bases: TGTGCCTGGGGAGGCGGGAGGCCCACCGGGGAGCTGTTTTTT. Protein product: CAWGGGRPTGELFF.

The chain joins TRBV27 to TRBJ1-5, with a possible D match to TRBD1 (5 bases). The CDR3 is made up of 12 amino acids. Germline V CDR1 and CDR2: MNHEY, SMNVEV (reference sequence). Trimming pared 4 bases from V and 9 bases from J, leaving 10 bases between. CDR3 residues: CASSSRRGPQHF. The CDR3 DNA follows: TGTGCCAGCAGTTCCCGAAGGGGGCCCCAGCATTTT.

The genes are TRBV28 and TRBJ1-4, with a weak D call TRBD1 (6 bases). CDR3 length: 15 residues. V lost 4 bases, J lost 8 bases, and 17 bases lay in between. Germline V CDR1 and CDR2: MDHEN, SYDVKM. As DNA, the CDR3 is TGTGCCAGCAGTTCCATCCAGCAGGGGCGGGAAAAACTGTTTTTT. Its translation: CASSSIQQGREKLFF.

This sequence joins TRBV7-9 and TRBJ1-2; 12 bases align to TRBD1. Germline trimming cut 4 bases from V and 8 bases from J; bases unmatched to any gene: 8. Germline CDR1 is SEHNR and CDR2 is FQNEAQ (reference sequence). The CDR3 consists of 15 residues. The CDR3, as DNA: TGTGCCAGCAGCTACCCGGGACAGGGGGCTTGGGGCTACACCTTC. Translated: CASSYPGQGAWGYTF.

This chain connects TRBV19 to TRBJ2-7; TRBD1 aligns across 9 bases. The CDR3 has 14 amino acids. Germline V gene sequence: CDR1 LNHDA, CDR2 SQIVND (reference sequence). V was clipped by 4 bases and J by 2 bases; unmatched bases: 3. CDR3 sequence: CASSTGTGTYEQYF. CDR3 sequence (DNA): TGTGCCAGTAGTACTGGGACAGGGACCTACGAGCAGTACTTC.

The chain recombines TRBV25-1 with TRBJ2-7; 10 nucleotides agree with TRBD2. Germline V lookup: CDR1 MGHDK, CDR2 SYGVNS. The CDR3 consists of 14 residues. V dropped 7 bases and J dropped 2; count of bases not matched to a gene: 5. CDR3 DNA: TGTGCCAGCATGAGCGGGAGGGACACCTACGAGCAGTACTTC. Residues: CASMSGRDTYEQYF.

The chain combines TRBV4-1 with TRBJ1-3, with D perhaps TRBD1 (5 bases). Per the germline V gene, CDR1 is MGHRA and CDR2 is YSYEKL. This CDR3 region has 15 residues. V was clipped by 0 bases and J by 8 bases, with 14 bases between them. The CDR3 DNA is TGCGCCAGCAGCCAAGATACCAGCCCGGGGGACACCATATATTTT. Translated: CASSQDTSPGDTIYF.

V and J are TRBV4-1 and TRBJ2-2, with 11 bases lining up with TRBD2. V dropped 6 bases and J dropped 5; count of bases not matched to a gene: 8. CDR3 size: 16 residues. Germline V gene sequence: CDR1 MGHRA, CDR2 YSYEKL. The CDR3: CASRVISGRVTGELFF. The CDR3 DNA reads as TGCGCCAGCAGGGTTATTAGCGGGAGGGTTACCGGGGAGCTGTTTTTT.

This sequence joins TRBV4-1 and TRBJ2-3, with TRBD1 matching 7 bases. The V and J ends lost 4 bases and 2 bases, in that order; junction bases with no gene match: 6. The CDR3 covers 15 residues. Germline CDR1 and CDR2: MGHRA and YSYEKL. The CDR3 spells CASSLGQAVTDTQYF. CDR3 in DNA: TGCGCCAGCAGCCTTGGACAGGCAGTCACAGATACGCAGTATTTT.

The gene calls are TRBV5-6 and TRBJ2-7; D remains unclear. Germline CDR1 SGHDT, CDR2 YYEEEE. Trimming took 1 base from V and 1 from J, leaving 9 bases between them. The CDR3 extends over 14 amino acids. Here the CDR3 DNA reads TGTGCCAGCAGCTTGCCCCACACATCCTACGAGCAGTACTTC. It codes for CASSLPHTSYEQYF.

CDR3 DNA: TGTGCCTGGAGTCGCGGGGTAGCGGGAGGAAATGAGCAGTTCTTC. Amino acid sequence: CAWSRGVAGGNEQFF. This chain uses TRBV30 with TRBJ2-1, with 10 nucleotides matching TRBD2. With V trimmed by 2 bases and J by 7 bases, 8 bases remained unmatched. Germline CDR1 is GTSNPN and CDR2 is SVGIG (reference sequence). CDR3 size: 15 residues.

The chain couples TRBV5-5 to TRBJ2-3; 8 bases are shared with TRBD1. V gave up 2 bases and J gave up 4 bases; unmatched junction bases: 9. Germline values: CDR1 SGHKS, CDR2 YYEKEE (reference sequence). The CDR3 is made up of 16 amino acids. CDR3 DNA: TGTGCCAGCAGCTTCGGACAGGGATTAGCGGCAGATACGCAGTATTTT. The encoded protein is CASSFGQGLAADTQYF.

The chain links TRBV5-1 to TRBJ2-2; D remains unclear. The CDR3 runs to 15 residues. CDR1 is SGHRS and CDR2 is YFSETQ in the germline V gene. Trimming pared 0 bases from V and 4 bases from J, leaving 10 bases between. CDR3 nucleotides: TGCGCCAGCAGCTTGGAAATCGCGAGCACCGGGGAGCTGTTTTTT. It encodes CASSLEIASTGELFF. Looking up the rest from reference TRBV5-1 and TRBJ2-2 gives the full variable domain: KAGVTQTPRYLIKTRGQQVTLSCSPISGHRSVSWYQQTPGQGLQFLFEYFSETQRNKGNFPGRFSGRQFSNSRSEMNVSTLELGDSALYLCASSLEIASTGELFFGEGSRLTVL.

V gene TRBV9 combines with J gene TRBJ2-7, with unresolved D. In germline, CDR1 is SGDLS, CDR2 YYNGEE. The CDR3 length is 15 residues. V shed 0 bases and J shed 3 bases, with 13 bases lying between them. The CDR3 reads CASSVDSKRLYEQYF. The CDR3 coding sequence is TGTGCCAGCAGCGTAGATAGCAAGAGGCTCTACGAGCAGTACTTC.

In its sample, this clone was seen a few times. CDR3 nucleotides: TGTGCCAGCAGGTCCGGGACAGGCAGAATAGAGCAGTACTTC. Encoded protein: CASRSGTGRIEQYF. The V gene is TRBV6-5, the J gene TRBJ2-7; 8 nucleotides align to TRBD1. Trimming at V came to 6 bases and at J to 7 bases, leaving 11 bases not matched to a gene. Germline CDR1 reads MNHEY; CDR2 reads SVGAGI. This CDR3 is built from 14 residues.